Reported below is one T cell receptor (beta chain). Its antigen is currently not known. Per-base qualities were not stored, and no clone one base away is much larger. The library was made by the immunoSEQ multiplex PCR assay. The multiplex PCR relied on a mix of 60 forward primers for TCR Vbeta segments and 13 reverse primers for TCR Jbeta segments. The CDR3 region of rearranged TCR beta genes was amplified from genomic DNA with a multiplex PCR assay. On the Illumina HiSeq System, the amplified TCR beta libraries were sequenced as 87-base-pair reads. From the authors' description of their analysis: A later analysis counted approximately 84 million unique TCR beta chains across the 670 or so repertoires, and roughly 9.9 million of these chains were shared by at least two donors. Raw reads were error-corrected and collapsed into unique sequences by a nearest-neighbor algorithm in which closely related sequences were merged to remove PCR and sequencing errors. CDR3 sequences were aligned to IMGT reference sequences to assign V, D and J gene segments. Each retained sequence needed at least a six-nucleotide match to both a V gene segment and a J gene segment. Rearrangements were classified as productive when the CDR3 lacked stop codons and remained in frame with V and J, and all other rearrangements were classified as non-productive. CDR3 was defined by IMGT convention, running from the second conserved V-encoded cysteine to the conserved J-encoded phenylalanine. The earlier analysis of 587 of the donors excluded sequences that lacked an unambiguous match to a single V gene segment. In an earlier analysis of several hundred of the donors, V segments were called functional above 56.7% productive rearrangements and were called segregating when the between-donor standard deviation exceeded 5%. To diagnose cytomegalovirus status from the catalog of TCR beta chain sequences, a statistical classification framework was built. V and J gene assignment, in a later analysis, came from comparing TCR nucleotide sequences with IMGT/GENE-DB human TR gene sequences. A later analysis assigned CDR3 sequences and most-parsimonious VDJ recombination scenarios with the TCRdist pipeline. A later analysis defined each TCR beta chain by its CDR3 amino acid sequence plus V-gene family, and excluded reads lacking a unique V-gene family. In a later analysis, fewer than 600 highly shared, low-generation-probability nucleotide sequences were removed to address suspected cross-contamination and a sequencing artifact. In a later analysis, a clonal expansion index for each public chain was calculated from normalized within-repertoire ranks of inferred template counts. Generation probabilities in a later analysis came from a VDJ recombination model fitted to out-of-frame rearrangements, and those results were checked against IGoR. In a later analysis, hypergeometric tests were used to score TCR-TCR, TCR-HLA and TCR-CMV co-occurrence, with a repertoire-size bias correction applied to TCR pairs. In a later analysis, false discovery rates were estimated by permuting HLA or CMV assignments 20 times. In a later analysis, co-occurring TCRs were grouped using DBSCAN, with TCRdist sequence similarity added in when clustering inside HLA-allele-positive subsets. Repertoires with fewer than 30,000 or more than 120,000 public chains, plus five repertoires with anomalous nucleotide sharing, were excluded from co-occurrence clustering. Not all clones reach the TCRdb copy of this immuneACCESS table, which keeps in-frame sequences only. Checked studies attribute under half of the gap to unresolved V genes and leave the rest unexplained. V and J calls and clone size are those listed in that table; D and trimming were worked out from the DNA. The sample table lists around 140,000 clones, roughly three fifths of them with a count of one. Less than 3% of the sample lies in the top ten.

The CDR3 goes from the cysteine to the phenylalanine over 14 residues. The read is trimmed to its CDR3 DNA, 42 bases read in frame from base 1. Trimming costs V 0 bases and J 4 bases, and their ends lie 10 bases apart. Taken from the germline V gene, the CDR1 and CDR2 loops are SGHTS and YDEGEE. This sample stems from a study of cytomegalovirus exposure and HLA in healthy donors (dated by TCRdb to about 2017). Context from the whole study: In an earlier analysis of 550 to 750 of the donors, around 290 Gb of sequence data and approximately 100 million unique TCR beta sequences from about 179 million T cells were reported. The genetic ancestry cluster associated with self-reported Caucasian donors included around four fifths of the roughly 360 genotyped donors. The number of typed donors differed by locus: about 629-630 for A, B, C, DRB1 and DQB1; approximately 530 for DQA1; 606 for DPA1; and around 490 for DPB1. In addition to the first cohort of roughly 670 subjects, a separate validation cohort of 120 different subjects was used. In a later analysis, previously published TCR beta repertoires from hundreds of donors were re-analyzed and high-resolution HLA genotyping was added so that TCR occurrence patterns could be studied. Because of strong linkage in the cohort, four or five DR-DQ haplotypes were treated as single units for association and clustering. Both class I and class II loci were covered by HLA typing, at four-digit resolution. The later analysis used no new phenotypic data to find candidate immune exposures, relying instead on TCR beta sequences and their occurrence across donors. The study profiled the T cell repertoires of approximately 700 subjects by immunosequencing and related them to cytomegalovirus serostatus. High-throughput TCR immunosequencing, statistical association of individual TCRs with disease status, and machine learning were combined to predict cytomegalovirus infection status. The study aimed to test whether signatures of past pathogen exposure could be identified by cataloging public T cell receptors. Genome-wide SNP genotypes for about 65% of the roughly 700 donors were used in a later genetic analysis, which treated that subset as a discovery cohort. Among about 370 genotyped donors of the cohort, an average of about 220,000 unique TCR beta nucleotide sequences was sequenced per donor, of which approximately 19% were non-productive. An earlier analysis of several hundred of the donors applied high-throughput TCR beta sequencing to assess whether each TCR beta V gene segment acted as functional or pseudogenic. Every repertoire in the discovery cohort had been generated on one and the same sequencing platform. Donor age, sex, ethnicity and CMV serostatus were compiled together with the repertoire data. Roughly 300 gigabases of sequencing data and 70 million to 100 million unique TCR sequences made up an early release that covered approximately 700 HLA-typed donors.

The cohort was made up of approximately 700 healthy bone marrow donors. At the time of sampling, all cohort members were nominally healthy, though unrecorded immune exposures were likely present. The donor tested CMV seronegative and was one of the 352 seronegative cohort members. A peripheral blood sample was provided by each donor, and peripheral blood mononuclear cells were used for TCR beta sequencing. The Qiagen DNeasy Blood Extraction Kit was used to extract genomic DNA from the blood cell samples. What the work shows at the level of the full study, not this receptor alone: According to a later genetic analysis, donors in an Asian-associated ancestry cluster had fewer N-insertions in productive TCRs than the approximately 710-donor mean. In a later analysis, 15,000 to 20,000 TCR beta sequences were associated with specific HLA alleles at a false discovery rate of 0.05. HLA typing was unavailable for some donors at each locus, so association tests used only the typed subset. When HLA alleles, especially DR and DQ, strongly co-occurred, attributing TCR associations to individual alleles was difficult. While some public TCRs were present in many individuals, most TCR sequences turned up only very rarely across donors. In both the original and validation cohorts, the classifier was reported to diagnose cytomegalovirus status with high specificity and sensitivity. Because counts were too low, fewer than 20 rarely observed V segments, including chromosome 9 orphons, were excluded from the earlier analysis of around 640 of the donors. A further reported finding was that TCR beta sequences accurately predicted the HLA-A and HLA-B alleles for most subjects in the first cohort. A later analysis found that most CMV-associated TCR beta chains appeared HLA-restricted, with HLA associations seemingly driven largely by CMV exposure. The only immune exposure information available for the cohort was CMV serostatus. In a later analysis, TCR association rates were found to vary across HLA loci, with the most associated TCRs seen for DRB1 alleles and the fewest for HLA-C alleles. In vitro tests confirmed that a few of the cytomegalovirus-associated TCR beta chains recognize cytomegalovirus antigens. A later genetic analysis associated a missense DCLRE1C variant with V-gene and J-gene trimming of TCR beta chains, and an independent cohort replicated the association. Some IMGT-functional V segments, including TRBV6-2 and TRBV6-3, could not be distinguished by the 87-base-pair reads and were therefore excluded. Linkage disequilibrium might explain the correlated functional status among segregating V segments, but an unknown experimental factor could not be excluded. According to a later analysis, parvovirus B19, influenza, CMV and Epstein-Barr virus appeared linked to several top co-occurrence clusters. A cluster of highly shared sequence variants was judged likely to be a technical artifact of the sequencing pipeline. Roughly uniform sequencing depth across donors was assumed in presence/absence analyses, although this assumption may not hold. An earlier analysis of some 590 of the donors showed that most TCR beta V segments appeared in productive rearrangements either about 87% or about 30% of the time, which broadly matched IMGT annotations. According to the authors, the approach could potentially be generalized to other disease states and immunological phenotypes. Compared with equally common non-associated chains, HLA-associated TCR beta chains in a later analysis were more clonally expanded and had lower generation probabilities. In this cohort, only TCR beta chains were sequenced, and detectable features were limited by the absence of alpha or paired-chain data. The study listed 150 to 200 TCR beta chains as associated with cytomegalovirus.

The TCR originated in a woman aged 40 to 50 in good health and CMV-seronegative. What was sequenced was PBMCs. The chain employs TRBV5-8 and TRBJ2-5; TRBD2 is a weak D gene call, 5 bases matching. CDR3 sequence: CASSLGQEAETQYF. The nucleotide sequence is TGTGCCAGCAGCTTGGGGCAGGAGGCAGAGACCCAGTACTTC.